This T cell receptor beta chain was observed in a study of blood T cell repertoires in COVID-19 (dated by TCRdb to 2018 to 2020). Study-level background: Samples from collaborators originated in the United States, Italy and Spain and spanned both the acute and convalescent phases of COVID-19. The prospective study material was composed of cDNA or gDNA derived from T cells, B-cell-depleted T cells, or PBMCs. The dataset comprised deeply sampled blood TCRbeta repertoires from subjects exposed to, actively infected with, or recovered from COVID-19. The repertoires were released in a freely available public database meant as a resource for research on the immune response to SARS-CoV-2. The samples were drawn from two sources: the first 160 participants of the ongoing ImmuneRACE study, and approximately 1,300 subjects contributed by 6 global collaborators. Sample metadata almost always included a de-identified subject ID, COVID-19 status, age in years and sex. HLA class I and class II types, where available, came from metadata supplied by the sample provider rather than from assay-based typing. The paper's findings and limits, for the study overall: How much clinical and demographic metadata was included differed by source and by participant, and the metadata was provided uncurated.

With respect to this clone: Its antigen is unknown. Base qualities are not recorded, but no much larger clone differs from it by a single base.

Cut back by 5 bases and 5 bases, the V and J ends lie 16 bases apart. The CDR3 contains 14 residues, cysteine and phenylalanine counted. Of all the DNA, just the CDR3 is kept, 42 bases in frame from base 1. Via the germline V gene, CDR1 is SGHAT and CDR2 FQNNGV. TCRbeta CDR3 regions were amplified from genomic DNA by means of the immunoSEQ Assay, a bias-controlled multiplex PCR. Concerning the study's data processing: The number of nucleated cells in each sample was estimated by amplification of reference gene primers within the assay. Sequence reads were collapsed and filtered to measure the absolute abundance of every unique TCRbeta CDR3 rearrangement. For each sample, productive Simpson clonality was calculated by taking the square root of Simpson's diversity index across productive rearrangements. TCRdb retrieved this table from immuneACCESS and kept in-frame rearrangements only. Not all clones are present; in checked studies, unresolved V genes account for under half, and no reason is known for the remainder. That table gives V, J and clone size, and the DNA gave D and trimming. The sample records fewer than 200,000 clones, roughly 81% of which are singletons. The biggest ten clones account for roughly an eighth of the sample.

One collaborating source in Seattle enrolled patients during active infection and followed them longitudinally through the course of disease. Whole blood was collected in K2EDTA tubes by collaborating institutions according to the institutions' own protocols. For TCRbeta analysis, collaborators shipped samples in one of three forms: frozen whole blood, isolated PBMCs, or DNA extracted from either of those sample types. The chain couples TRBV11-2 to TRBJ2-7, and TRBD2 may be the D gene, going by 5 matching bases. The TCR was taken from a woman older than 75 with COVID-19, enrolled during active disease. What was sequenced was peripheral blood. Here is the DNA: TGTGCCAGCAGCCAGGTGCGAGGGAGCAACGAGCAGTACTTC. This gives the protein CASSQVRGSNEQYF.